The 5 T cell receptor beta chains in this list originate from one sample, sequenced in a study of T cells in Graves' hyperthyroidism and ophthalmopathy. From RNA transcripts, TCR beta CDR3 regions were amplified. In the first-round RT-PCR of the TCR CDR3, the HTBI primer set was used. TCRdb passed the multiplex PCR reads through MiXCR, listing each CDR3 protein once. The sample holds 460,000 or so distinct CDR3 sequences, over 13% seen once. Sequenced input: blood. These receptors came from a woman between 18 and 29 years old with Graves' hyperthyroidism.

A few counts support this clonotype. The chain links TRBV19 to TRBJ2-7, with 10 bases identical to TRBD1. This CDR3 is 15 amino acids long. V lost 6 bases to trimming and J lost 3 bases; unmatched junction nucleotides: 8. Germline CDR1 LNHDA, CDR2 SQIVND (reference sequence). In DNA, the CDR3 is TGTGCCAGTAGAGGAGGGGGACAGGGGCGCTACGAGCAGTACTTC. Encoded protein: CASRGGGQGRYEQYF.

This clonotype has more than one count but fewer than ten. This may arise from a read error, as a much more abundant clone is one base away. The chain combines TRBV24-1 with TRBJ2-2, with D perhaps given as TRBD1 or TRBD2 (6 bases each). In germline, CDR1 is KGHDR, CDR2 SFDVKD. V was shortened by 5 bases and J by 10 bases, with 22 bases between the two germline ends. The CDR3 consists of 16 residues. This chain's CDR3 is CATSVPGGKGIEELFF. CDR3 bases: TGTGCCACCAGTGTCCCCGGGGGCAAGGGGATCGAGGAGCTGTTTTTT.

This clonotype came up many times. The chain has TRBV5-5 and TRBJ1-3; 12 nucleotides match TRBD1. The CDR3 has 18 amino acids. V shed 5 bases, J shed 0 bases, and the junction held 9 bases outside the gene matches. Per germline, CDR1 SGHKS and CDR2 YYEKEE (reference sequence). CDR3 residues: CASSRRDRGRTSGNTIYF. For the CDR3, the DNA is TGTGCCAGCAGTCGAAGGGACAGGGGGCGGACCTCTGGAAACACCATATATTTT.

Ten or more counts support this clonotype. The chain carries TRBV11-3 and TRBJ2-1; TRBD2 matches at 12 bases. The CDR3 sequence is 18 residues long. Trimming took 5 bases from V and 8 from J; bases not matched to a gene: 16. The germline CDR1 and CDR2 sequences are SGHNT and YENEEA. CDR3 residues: CASSANSRPSGRGDEQFF. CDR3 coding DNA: TGTGCCAGCAGCGCGAACTCTCGGCCTAGCGGGAGGGGTGATGAGCAGTTCTTC.

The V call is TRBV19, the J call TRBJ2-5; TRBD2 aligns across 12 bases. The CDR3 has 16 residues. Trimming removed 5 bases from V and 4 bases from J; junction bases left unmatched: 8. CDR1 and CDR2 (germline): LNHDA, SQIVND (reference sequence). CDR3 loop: CASSPSGRARGETQYF. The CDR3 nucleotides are TGTGCCAGTAGTCCTAGCGGGAGGGCCCGGGGAGAGACCCAGTACTTC.